This T cell receptor beta chain came from a study of OX40 agonist ivuxolimab in advanced cancers. Study information: Three individuals attained partial responses, comprising one hepatocellular carcinoma case and two cutaneous melanoma cases.

Whole-study results and caveats: Averaging showed that CD8+ T cells had more expanded clones than CD4+ did. Low levels of normalized T-cell clonal expansion also appeared in some nonresponders.

The CDR3 is 14 amino acids. V gave up 11 bases and J gave up 3 bases, with 16 bases separating them. The germline gives CDR1 MNHNY, CDR2 SVGAGI (reference sequence). The assay was immunoSEQ multiplex PCR, and TCRdb's table has in-frame clones only and misses some. The sample lists approximately 22,000 clones, 65% to 85% occurring once. About this clone itself: Its specificity is not known.

It was autoimmune disease history or systemic immunosuppression that excluded patients. Sequencing was performed on CD4+ or CD8+ T cells sorted from blood, taken in a trial of the OX40 agonist ivuxolimab. This TCR derives from an adult with an advanced solid tumor such as melanoma, head and neck, liver or kidney cancer. The rearrangement uses TRBV6-6 and TRBJ1-4, with D maybe TRBD1 (6 bases). The CDR3 bases are TGTGCCTGTCAGGGTCGGGGGCCTAATGAAAAACTGTTTTTT. Protein product: CACQGRGPNEKLFF.